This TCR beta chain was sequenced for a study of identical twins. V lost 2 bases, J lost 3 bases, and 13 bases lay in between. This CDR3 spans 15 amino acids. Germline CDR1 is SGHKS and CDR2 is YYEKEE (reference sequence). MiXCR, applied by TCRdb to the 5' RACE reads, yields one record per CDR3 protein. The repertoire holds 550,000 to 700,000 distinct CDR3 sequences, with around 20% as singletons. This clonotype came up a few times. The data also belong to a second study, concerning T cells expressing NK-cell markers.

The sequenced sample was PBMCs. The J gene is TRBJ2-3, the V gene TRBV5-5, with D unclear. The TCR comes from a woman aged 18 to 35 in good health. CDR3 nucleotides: TGTGCCAGCAGCTTCCGGACGCCGCAGACAGATACGCAGTATTTT. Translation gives CASSFRTPQTDTQYF.